Listed below are T cell receptor beta chains from one sample, sequenced in a study of cytomegalovirus exposure and HLA in healthy donors. The repertoire was sequenced with immunoSEQ multiplex PCR; TCRdb's copy has only in-frame clones and lacks some. This table has about 130,000 clones, roughly 70% appearing once. Source material: PBMCs. These receptors all stem from a woman between 40 and 55 years old in good health and CMV-seropositive. CDR3s include the opening cysteine and the closing phenylalanine or tryptophan. A D gene is named only where the DNA matches it firmly. The listing skips clone size in some rows; elsewhere it reads once, few, many or a size class.

TRBD1 TRBJ2-2 15 TRBV7-2 NA CASSLDRVGTGELFF TGTGCCAGCAGCTTGGACAGGGTCGGCACCGGGGAGCTGTTTTTT
NA TRBJ1-1 13 TRBV7-3 medium-sized CASSLEGDTEAFF TGTGCCAGCAGCTTAGAAGGGGACACTGAAGCTTTCTTT
TRBD1 TRBJ2-7 15 TRBV19 NA CASSIGGTGSYEQYF TGTGCCAGTAGTATAGGCGGGACAGGTTCCTACGAGCAGTACTTC
TRBD1 TRBJ1-6 17 TRBV9 few CASSAPDRGSYNSPLHF TGTGCCAGCAGCGCCCCAGACAGGGGCTCCTATAATTCACCCCTCCACTTT
TRBD2 TRBJ2-7 15 TRBV7-9 once CASSPEGLAVYEQYF TGTGCCAGCAGCCCAGAGGGGCTAGCGGTATACGAGCAGTACTTC
NA TRBJ2-7 15 TRBV19 NA CASSMRLAPLYEQYF TGTGCCAGTAGTATGCGACTGGCCCCACTCTACGAGCAGTACTTC
TRBD1 TRBJ2-7 15 TRBV19 few CASSMPGQGAKEQYF TGTGCCAGTAGTATGCCGGGACAGGGGGCCAAAGAGCAGTACTTC
TRBD1 TRBJ1-1 13 TRBV11-3 NA CAIKSSGGTEAFF TGTGCCATCAAATCTTCAGGGGGCACTGAAGCTTTCTTT
TRBD1 TRBJ1-5 13 TRBV7-9 NA CASSPQGHGPQHF TGTGCCAGCAGCCCACAGGGGCATGGGCCCCAGCATTTT
NA TRBJ2-7 12 TRBV28 NA CASSSPVGEQYF TGTGCCAGCAGTTCACCTGTCGGCGAGCAGTACTTC
NA TRBJ2-5 13 TRBV27 NA CASSQKSQETQYF TGTGCCAGCAGCCAAAAATCCCAAGAGACCCAGTACTTC
TRBD2 TRBJ2-5 13 TRBV18 NA CASSPTSMKTQYF TGTGCCAGCTCCCCGACTAGCATGAAGACCCAGTACTTC
NA TRBJ2-3 12 TRBV10-3 NA CAIGPTADTQYF TGTGCCATCGGGCCGACGGCAGATACGCAGTATTTT
TRBD1 TRBJ1-1 15 TRBV5-1 NA CASSLTGERNTEAFF TGCGCCAGCAGCTTGACAGGGGAGAGGAACACTGAAGCTTTCTTT
TRBD2 TRBJ2-3 20 TRBV28 NA CASTSRKAGAGAFREHTQYF TGTGCCAGCACCTCGCGCAAAGCGGGAGCGGGGGCCTTCCGTGAGCATACGCAGTATTTT
TRBD2 TRBJ2-7 16 TRBV15 once CATSNTPGLAGLEQYF TGTGCCACCAGCAATACCCCGGGACTAGCGGGGTTAGAGCAGTACTTC
TRBD1 TRBJ1-2 16 TRBV9 once CASSAGGTRSNYGYTF TGTGCCAGCAGCGCAGGGGGGACAAGGTCTAACTATGGCTACACCTTC
NA TRBJ1-6 15 TRBV7-9 NA CASSTSGTNNSPLHF TGTGCCAGCAGCACCTCCGGGACAAATAATTCACCCCTCCACTTT
NA TRBJ2-7 14 TRBV5-1 NA CASSLAGSRYEQYF TGCGCCAGCAGCTTGGCCGGGAGTCGCTACGAGCAGTACTTC
TRBD2 TRBJ2-3 17 TRBV5-1 few CASSFQTSGSFGDTQYF TGCGCCAGCAGCTTTCAGACTAGCGGGAGTTTTGGAGATACGCAGTATTTT
TRBD2 TRBJ2-5 16 TRBV7-2 once CASSSQPGLAKETQYF TGTGCCAGCAGCTCCCAGCCGGGACTAGCGAAAGAGACCCAGTACTTC
TRBD1 TRBJ1-2 17 TRBV19 NA CASSVASIQGLNYGYTF TGTGCCAGTAGTGTCGCCTCTATACAGGGGCTCAACTATGGCTACACCTTC
TRBD1 TRBJ1-5 19 TRBV7-3 NA CASSLPYATGGVGNQPQHF TGTGCCAGCAGCCTCCCGTACGCGACAGGGGGAGTAGGGAATCAGCCCCAGCATTTT
NA TRBJ1-3 14 TRBV5-4 NA CASSLQGSGNTIYF TGTGCCAGCAGCTTACAGGGCTCTGGAAACACCATATATTTT
NA TRBJ1-4 14 TRBV5-6 NA CASSLGQGGEKLFF TGTGCCAGCAGCTTGGGCCAGGGTGGCGAAAAACTGTTTTTT
NA TRBJ2-7 12 TRBV29-1 NA CSVEVQTYEQYF TGCAGCGTTGAAGTTCAGACCTACGAGCAGTACTTC
TRBD1 TRBJ2-7 13 TRBV2 once CASSGQGLTEQYF TGTGCCAGCAGTGGACAGGGTCTCACCGAGCAGTACTTC
NA TRBJ1-5 14 TRBV6-1 NA CASRKGHNNQPQHF TGTGCCAGCAGGAAAGGACACAACAATCAGCCCCAGCATTTT
TRBD2 TRBJ2-3 16 TRBV9 once CASSTGTRGRGDTQYF TGTGCCAGCAGCACCGGGACTAGGGGGAGAGGGGATACGCAGTATTTT
TRBD1 TRBJ2-1 14 TRBV5-6 NA CASSFGTGLDEQFF TGTGCCAGCAGCTTCGGGACAGGGCTGGATGAGCAGTTCTTC
NA TRBJ2-6 16 TRBV6-6 NA CASSYLPGAGANVLTF TGTGCCAGCAGTTACCTCCCGGGGGCTGGGGCCAACGTCCTGACTTTC
NA TRBJ1-2 16 TRBV12-5 once CASGFVGAGSGDGYTF TGTGCTAGTGGTTTCGTAGGGGCAGGGTCGGGCGATGGCTACACCTTC
NA TRBJ1-1 14 TRBV28 NA CASSRRTGNTEAFF TGTGCCAGCAGTCGGAGGACGGGGAACACTGAAGCTTTCTTT
NA TRBJ2-2 13 TRBV7-3 few CASSLSGTGELFF TGTGCCAGCAGCTTAAGCGGGACCGGGGAGCTGTTTTTT
NA TRBJ2-5 14 TRBV18 few CASSPPELQETQYF TGTGCCAGCTCACCACCCGAACTCCAAGAGACCCAGTACTTC
TRBD1 TRBJ2-5 15 TRBV28 NA CASSRTGLSGETQYF TGTGCCAGCAGTAGGACAGGGTTATCCGGGGAGACCCAGTACTTC
TRBD2 TRBJ2-5 17 TRBV10-2 NA CASSGLQYGLAGWTQYF TGCGCCAGCAGCGGCCTCCAATATGGACTAGCGGGGTGGACCCAGTACTTC
TRBD1 TRBJ2-2 15 TRBV28 NA CASSKGQVNTGELFF TGTGCCAGCAGTAAGGGACAGGTGAACACCGGGGAGCTGTTTTTT
NA TRBJ2-2 13 TRBV14 NA CASSQDPGGELFF TGTGCCAGCAGCCAAGATCCGGGGGGGGAGCTGTTTTTT
NA TRBJ2-7 15 TRBV7-9 NA CSSSLARVPPYEQYF TGTTCCAGCAGCTTAGCGCGAGTTCCGCCCTACGAGCAGTACTTC
NA TRBJ2-4 13 TRBV6-1 NA CASYRTLGNIQYF TGTGCCAGCTACCGGACATTGGGAAACATTCAGTACTTC
TRBD1 TRBJ2-5 14 TRBV10-3 NA CAISGQGRQETQYF TGTGCCATCAGCGGACAGGGGCGTCAAGAGACCCAGTACTTC
NA TRBJ1-1 14 TRBV30 NA CAWSVMGENTEAFF TGTGCCTGGAGTGTAATGGGAGAGAACACTGAAGCTTTCTTT
TRBD1 TRBJ2-1 15 TRBV5-1 few CASSLLGQGYNEQFF TGCGCCAGCAGCTTGCTAGGACAGGGGTACAATGAGCAGTTCTTC
NA TRBJ1-3 16 TRBV7-9 NA CASSFGQTRSGNTIYF TGTGCCAGCAGTTTCGGACAGACTCGCTCTGGAAACACCATATATTTT
TRBD1 TRBJ1-5 14 TRBV28 NA CASRLDRDKGPQHF TGTGCCAGCAGATTGGACAGGGACAAGGGGCCCCAGCATTTT
TRBD2 TRBJ2-5 15 TRBV7-3 NA CASSLSGRAQETQYF TGTGCCAGCAGCTTAAGCGGGAGGGCCCAAGAGACCCAGTACTTC
TRBD1 TRBJ2-3 17 TRBV27 NA CASRKGSTGALENTQYF TGTGCCAGCAGAAAAGGGAGTACAGGGGCGTTGGAGAATACGCAGTATTTT
TRBD1 TRBJ2-7 15 TRBV4-3 NA CASSQRTGAIYEQYF TGCGCCAGCAGCCAGAGAACAGGGGCTATCTACGAGCAGTACTTC
TRBD2 TRBJ2-3 16 TRBV28 few CASTLAGGLNTDTQYF TGTGCCAGCACCTTAGCGGGAGGCCTTAACACAGATACGCAGTATTTT
NA TRBJ1-1 14 TRBV5-4 few CASSLGQESTEAFF TGTGCCAGCAGCTTGGGACAGGAGAGCACTGAAGCTTTCTTT
TRBD2 TRBJ2-7 15 TRBV4-1 NA CASSSMRGARTEQYF TGCGCCAGCAGCTCTATGCGGGGGGCCCGGACCGAGCAGTACTTC
TRBD2 TRBJ2-1 19 TRBV27 few CASSFTPPKGLAGGSMQFF TGTGCCAGCAGTTTTACGCCCCCAAAGGGACTAGCGGGAGGGAGTATGCAGTTCTTC
TRBD2 TRBJ2-1 14 TRBV6-1 NA CASSGLAGVLEQFF TGTGCCAGCAGTGGACTAGCGGGAGTTCTAGAGCAGTTCTTC
NA TRBJ2-1 17 TRBV4-3 few CASSQTILGGELNEQFF TGCGCCAGCAGCCAAACTATTCTAGGGGGAGAGCTCAATGAGCAGTTCTTC
TRBD2 TRBJ2-7 15 TRBV10-3 NA CAISDVAGGASEQYF TGTGCCATCAGTGACGTAGCGGGAGGAGCAAGTGAGCAGTACTTC
NA TRBJ1-2 14 TRBV28 NA CASSSQGLRNGYTF TGTGCCAGCAGTAGCCAGGGGCTTAGAAATGGCTACACCTTC